These T cell receptor beta chains were read from a single sample in a study of blood T cell repertoires in COVID-19. The method was immunoSEQ multiplex PCR; TCRdb's version includes in-frame clones alone and lacks a portion of them. The table shows more than 200,000 clones, with more than 75% occurring only once. Sequencing input: peripheral blood. The receptor set was obtained from a man aged 45-65 years with COVID-19, enrolled during active disease. CDR3s leave out the opening cysteine and the closing phenylalanine or tryptophan. The order of the fields is J gene, V gene, D gene, CDR3 protein. D genes are given only for firm matches.

>TRBJ1-5|TRBV7-8|NA
ASSLGLQVQPQH
>TRBJ1-1|TRBV28|NA
ATTRGSPEAF
>TRBJ2-2|TRBV19|TRBD2
ASSILTSGRGTGELF
>TRBJ1-2|TRBV4-3|TRBD1
ASSQWTGDEGGYT
>TRBJ2-1|TRBV7-9|TRBD2
ASIWVERGSYNEQF
>TRBJ1-5|TRBV30|NA
AWSPGDGYRNQPQH
>TRBJ2-5|TRBV18|NA
ASSGSGRETQY
>TRBJ2-1|TRBV4-2|NA
ASSPRPQGSSYNEQF
>TRBJ2-1|TRBV7-6|TRBD1
ASSGRWGQGSYNEQF
>TRBJ2-1|TRBV5-4|TRBD2
ASSLGNSGGPGDEQF
>TRBJ2-1|TRBV6-1|TRBD2
ASSTGTSGGNEQF
>TRBJ1-4|TRBV18|NA
ASSRVLSGGEEKLF
>TRBJ1-5|TRBV6-2/TRBV6-3|NA
ASSYSQGRPQH
>TRBJ1-2|TRBV7-9|NA
ASSLGSGTEYGYT
>TRBJ2-5|TRBV7-8|NA
ASSLRGMETQY
>TRBJ2-3|TRBV28|TRBD2
ASSSGGAGDTDTQY
>TRBJ1-5|TRBV6-5|NA
ASKSYSNQPQH
>TRBJ1-4|TRBV9|NA
ASSVEPTNEKLF
>TRBJ2-1|TRBV6-5|TRBD2
ASSYSSGRDYNEQF
>TRBJ2-7|TRBV7-6|NA
ASSLAAAPTYEQY